Each of the 10 T cell receptor beta chains below was sequenced from the same sample in a study of blood T cells in healthy people across ages (dated by TCRdb to about 2015). Library creation used 5' RACE. TCRdb records Illumina HiSeq 2500 as the sequencer. A second PCR of roughly 6 to 12 cycles was performed with a sample-barcoded 5' primer and a J-beta primer mix. Using fastp at Q25 and MiXCR, TCRdb reprocessed the public reads and kept productive beta chains. Each entry merges the rows of one CDR3 protein and shows their most common DNA and genes. The sample table contains around 1,600,000 distinct CDR3 sequences; only one count was recorded for approximately 43% of them. The ten biggest clones cover about 4% of the sample. The sequenced sample consisted of blood. These TCRs come from a woman between 18 and 30 years old in good health.

The rearrangement joins TRBV28 to TRBJ1-2; no clear D gene. This CDR3 contains 12 residues. Germline CDR1 reads MDHEN; CDR2 reads SYDVKM. V lost 3 bases and J lost 4, with 6 bases in between. This CDR3 is CASSFQLYGYTF. For the CDR3, the DNA is TGTGCCAGCAGTTTCCAGCTCTATGGCTACACCTTC.

This clonotype was counted only a few times. V and J are TRBV27 and TRBJ1-2, with D possibly being TRBD1 (6 bases). The length of the CDR3 is 15 residues. Germline CDR1 and CDR2: MNHEY and SMNVEV (reference sequence). Trimming removed 3 bases from V and 0 bases from J, with 11 bases in between. The CDR3 region has the DNA TGTGCCAGCAGTTTGTCAGGGACACCTAACTATGGCTACACCTTC. It yields the protein CASSLSGTPNYGYTF.

The CDR3 sequence: CASSLAWSPEGRYEQYF. Here the CDR3 DNA reads TGTGCCAGCAGCTTAGCTTGGTCGCCAGAGGGACGATACGAGCAGTACTTC. The genes are TRBV7-2 and TRBJ2-7; D is perhaps TRBD1 or TRBD2 (5 bases each). V lost 0 bases and J lost 4, with 19 bases in between. Per the germline V gene, CDR1 is SGHTA and CDR2 is FQGNSA. The CDR3 sequence is 17 residues long.

This chain joins TRBV20-1 and TRBJ1-2; no firm D call. The CDR3 runs 13 residues. Germline lookup yields CDR1 DFQATT and CDR2 SNEGSKA (reference sequence). V was shortened by 0 bases and J by 8 bases, with 13 bases between the two germline ends. CDR3: CSARDDTYAGYTF. CDR3 coding DNA: TGCAGTGCTAGAGATGACACCTATGCGGGCTACACCTTC.

This chain links TRBV6-2 or TRBV6-3 with TRBJ2-7, with TRBD1 matching 7 bases. With 1 base clipped from V and 5 bases from J, the junction kept 8 bases outside the gene matches. CDR3 length equals 15 residues. CDR1 and CDR2 (germline): MNHEY, SVGEGT. Here the CDR3 reads CASSYLTGLRNEQYF. The CDR3, as DNA: TGTGCCAGCAGTTACTTGACAGGGCTAAGGAACGAGCAGTACTTC.

Points on this clonotype: This may stem from a read error, because a much larger clone lies one nucleotide away. The CDR3 region is CASSQAGWGGRLSYGYTF. CDR3 nucleotide sequence: TGCGCCAGCAGCCAAGCTGGGTGGGGGGGGCGCCTTAGCTATGGCTACACCTTC. The rearrangement links TRBV4-3 to TRBJ1-2, with D maybe TRBD1 (6 bases). Germline V CDR1 and CDR2: LGHNA, YSLEER. V was pared by 1 base and J by 4 bases, with 22 bases between. The CDR3 totals 18 residues.

This clonotype was picked up a small number of times. V and J are TRBV16 and TRBJ2-4, with 7 bases identical to TRBD2. Matching the DNA end better, TRBJ2-7 makes the J call doubtful. CDR3 size: 14 residues. Germline assignment: CDR1 KGHSY and CDR2 FQNENV. The CDR3 loop is CASSQTGLHYEQYF. The CDR3 DNA reads as TGTGCCAGCAGCCAAACGGGACTACACTACGAGCAGTACTTC.

This clonotype was counted between two and nine times. The V call is TRBV20-1, the J call TRBJ1-4, with D unresolved. Germline-derived CDR1 and CDR2 are DFQATT and SNEGSKA (reference sequence). The CDR3 loop spans 14 amino acids. Trimming took off 5 bases at V and 5 bases at J, with 15 bases between the two ends. The CDR3 sequence is CSALSHGLNEKLFF. The DNA of the CDR3 is TGCAGTGCTCTTTCCCACGGCCTGAATGAAAAACTGTTTTTT.

The chain carries TRBV9 and TRBJ2-2, with a possible D match to TRBD2 (6 bases). Trimming took 2 bases from V and 7 from J, leaving 18 bases between them. Germline CDR1 SGDLS, CDR2 YYNGEE. This CDR3 comprises 16 residues. CDR3 sequence: CASSVQSTRNGGELFF. The DNA for the CDR3 is TGTGCCAGCAGCGTGCAGTCGACTAGGAACGGCGGGGAGCTGTTTTTT.

The chain recombines TRBV4-2 with TRBJ2-5, with D tentatively TRBD2 (6 bases). The germline V gene encodes CDR1 LGHNA and CDR2 YNFKEQ. This CDR3 region has 19 residues. V gave up 4 bases and J gave up 1 base, with 25 bases separating them. This chain's CDR3 is CASSLGTSQSSEVQETQYF. In DNA form, the CDR3 reads TGTGCCAGCAGCCTCGGTACGAGTCAATCTAGCGAGGTCCAAGAGACCCAGTACTTC.